Listed below are T cell receptor beta chains from one sample, sequenced in a study of blood T cell repertoires in COVID-19. The protocol was immunoSEQ multiplex PCR, while the TCRdb copy is restricted to in-frame clones and leaves out a portion. The table has more than 95,000 clones, around nine tenths seen once. The source material was peripheral blood. These receptors were obtained from a man aged 50 or older with acute or convalescent COVID-19. CDR3s include the opening cysteine and the closing phenylalanine or tryptophan. The order of the fields is V gene, J gene, clone size, D gene, CDR3 DNA, CDR3 protein. A D gene is named only where the DNA matches it firmly. Size is omitted from some rows. Given values are once, few, many or a class for expanded clones.

>TRBV2|TRBJ1-2|NA|NA
TGTGCCAGCAGTGCCCAGGGATCCTATGGCTACACCTTC
CASSAQGSYGYTF
>TRBV19|TRBJ2-3|once|NA
TGTGCCAGTAGTATAAGATTCGGGCAGGGGCAGAGAGATACGCAGTATTTT
CASSIRFGQGQRDTQYF
>TRBV14|TRBJ2-2|NA|TRBD1
TGTGCCAGCAGCCAAGATAAAAGGACAGGGGAAGAGGAGCTGTTTTTT
CASSQDKRTGEEELFF
>TRBV9|TRBJ2-3|NA|NA
TGTGCCAGCAGCGGTACCGGACGGGGGGCTAGCACAGATACGCAGTATTTT
CASSGTGRGASTDTQYF
>TRBV6-5|TRBJ2-7|NA|TRBD2
TGTGCCAGCAGTTCCCTAGCGGGAAGAGTGAGCGAGCAGTACTTC
CASSSLAGRVSEQYF
>TRBV24-1|TRBJ1-5|NA|TRBD1
TGTGCCACCAGTCCTAGGACAGGGGGCAATCAGCCCCAGCATTTT
CATSPRTGGNQPQHF
>TRBV2|TRBJ2-7|NA|TRBD1
TGTGCCAGCAGTGCCGTGGACAGGGGGCACTACGAGCAGTACTTC
CASSAVDRGHYEQYF
>TRBV19|TRBJ2-7|NA|TRBD2
TGTGCCAGTAGTAGGGGCGGGAGCTCCTACGAGCAGTACTTC
CASSRGGSSYEQYF
>TRBV3-1/TRBV3-2|TRBJ1-1|NA|TRBD1
TGTGCCAGCAGCCAACTAGGTGCAGGGGGCACTGAAGCTTTCTTT
CASSQLGAGGTEAFF
>TRBV3-1/TRBV3-2|TRBJ2-3|NA|TRBD1
TGTGCCAGCAGCCCCAGAGGGGTGGTGGGGGACAGGGGTACGCAGTATTTT
CASSPRGVVGDRGTQYF
>TRBV24-1|TRBJ1-2|once|NA
TGTGCCACCAGTAGCAGGGCTTATAACTATGGCTACACCTTC
CATSSRAYNYGYTF
>TRBV7-2|TRBJ1-2|NA|NA
TGTGCCAGCAGCCCAGCAGGCTCATTCTATGGCTACACCTTC
CASSPAGSFYGYTF
>TRBV6-1|TRBJ2-5|NA|NA
TGTGCCAGCAGTGAAGTGCGGACCCAGTACTTC
CASSEVRTQYF
>TRBV7-2|TRBJ2-1|few|NA
TGTGCCAGCAGCTTAGTGGACATGTCCAATGAGCAGTTCTTC
CASSLVDMSNEQFF
>TRBV5-1|TRBJ2-7|NA|TRBD2
TGCGCCAGCAGCTTCATCGGGACTAGCGGCTACGAGCAGTACTTC
CASSFIGTSGYEQYF
>TRBV11-2|TRBJ2-3|NA|NA
TGTGCCAGCAGCTTAGGAAGAGGGGGTGGGGCTAGCACAGATACGCAGTATTTT
CASSLGRGGGASTDTQYF
>TRBV9|TRBJ1-3|NA|NA
TGTGCCAGCAGCGTAGCAGGGGCTGGAAACACCATATATTTT
CASSVAGAGNTIYF
>TRBV5-4|TRBJ2-7|NA|NA
TGTGCCAGCAGGGCTGGACTATCCTCCTACGAGCAGTACTTC
CASRAGLSSYEQYF
>TRBV5-8|TRBJ1-2|NA|TRBD1
TGTGCCAGCAGCGAACCCAGGGGGGACTATGGCTACACCTTC
CASSEPRGDYGYTF
>TRBV11-2|TRBJ1-5|NA|TRBD1
TGTGCCAGCAGCGTCGGGACAGCTAGCAATCAGCCCCAGCATTTT
CASSVGTASNQPQHF
>TRBV4-1|TRBJ2-4|NA|NA
TGCGCCAGCAGCCAATCACAAACCGGGACTCGGATTCAGTACTTC
CASSQSQTGTRIQYF
>TRBV4-1|TRBJ2-2|few|TRBD2
TGCGCCAGCAGCCAAGATGGGGCTAGCGGGGGATCTTACACCGGGGAGCTGTTTTTT
CASSQDGASGGSYTGELFF
>TRBV5-4|TRBJ2-1|NA|TRBD2
TGTGCCAGCAGCTATAGCGGGGGCGAGCAGTTCTTC
CASSYSGGEQFF
>TRBV6-5|TRBJ2-2|NA|TRBD1
TGTGCCAGCAACAGACAGGGTGACACCGGGGAGCTGTTTTTT
CASNRQGDTGELFF
>TRBV2|TRBJ2-7|once|TRBD1
TGTGCCAGCAGTCCCGGACAGGGTATTTACGAGCAGTACTTC
CASSPGQGIYEQYF
>TRBV4-1|TRBJ2-2|NA|TRBD1
TGCGCCAGCAGCATACTGACAGGGGACACCGGGGAGCTGTTTTTT
CASSILTGDTGELFF
>TRBV18|TRBJ1-6|NA|NA
TGTGCCAGCTCACAGGAGATAGGAAATTCACCCCTCCACTTT
CASSQEIGNSPLHF
>TRBV13|TRBJ1-1|few|TRBD1
TGTGCCAGCAGCTTACGACCCTGGACAGGGGGGGTCACTGAAGCTTTCTTT
CASSLRPWTGGVTEAFF
>TRBV24-1|TRBJ2-5|NA|NA
TGTGCCACCAGTCGGGGTAGCCAAGAGACCCAGTACTTC
CATSRGSQETQYF
>TRBV12-5|TRBJ2-1|NA|TRBD2
TGTGCTAGTGGCCCACCCCTCGGGGAGGGCTACAATGAGCAGTTCTTC
CASGPPLGEGYNEQFF
>TRBV19|TRBJ1-2|NA|NA
TGTGCCAGTAGCGCCTCGGGAGGTTGGGGCTACACTTTC
CASSASGGWGYTF
>TRBV28|TRBJ1-3|once|TRBD1
TGTGCCAGCAGTCTTTGGACAGGGAGAGCCTCCTCTGGAAACACCATATATTTT
CASSLWTGRASSGNTIYF
>TRBV3-1/TRBV3-2|TRBJ1-4|NA|NA
TGTGCCAGCAGCCTGAGTGGGAGGGGTGAAAAACTGTTTTTT
CASSLSGRGEKLFF
>TRBV7-9|TRBJ2-7|NA|TRBD2
TGTGCCAGCAGCTTAGCAACTAGCGGGAGGGCCGTATACGAGCAGTACTTC
CASSLATSGRAVYEQYF
>TRBV27|TRBJ1-2|NA|NA
TGTGCCAGCAGTCTAGGACAGTACTATGGCTACACCTTC
CASSLGQYYGYTF
>TRBV5-1|TRBJ2-3|NA|NA
TGCGCCAGCAGCTTCAGCGCAGATACGCAGTATTTT
CASSFSADTQYF
>TRBV7-9|TRBJ2-5|NA|NA
TGTGCCAGCAGCCTACAGGGATGGGGGGAGACCCAGTACTTC
CASSLQGWGETQYF
>TRBV18|TRBJ1-5|few|NA
TGTGCCAGCTCACCCTTCGAAACCAGTTATAGCAATCAGCCCCAGCATTTT
CASSPFETSYSNQPQHF
>TRBV7-9|TRBJ2-7|NA|TRBD1
TGTGCCAGCAGCACCGGGACAGGGAAAACCTACGAGCAGTACTTC
CASSTGTGKTYEQYF